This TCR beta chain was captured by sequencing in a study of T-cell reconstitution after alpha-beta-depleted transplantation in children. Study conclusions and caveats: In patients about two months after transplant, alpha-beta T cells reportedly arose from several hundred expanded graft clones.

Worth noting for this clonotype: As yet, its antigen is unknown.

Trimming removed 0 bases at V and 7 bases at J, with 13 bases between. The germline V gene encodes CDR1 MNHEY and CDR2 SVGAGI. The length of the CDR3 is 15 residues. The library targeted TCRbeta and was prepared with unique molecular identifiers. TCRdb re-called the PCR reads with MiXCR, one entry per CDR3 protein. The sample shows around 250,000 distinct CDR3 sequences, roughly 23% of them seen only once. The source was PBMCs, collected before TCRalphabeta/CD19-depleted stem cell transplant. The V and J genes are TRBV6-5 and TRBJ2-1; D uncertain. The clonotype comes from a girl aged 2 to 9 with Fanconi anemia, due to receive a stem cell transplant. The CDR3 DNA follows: TGTGCCAGCAGTTACTCTTCGGATGGTGAGAATGAGCAGTTCTTC. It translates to CASSYSSDGENEQFF.